One T cell receptor (beta chain) is described in this entry. The antigen it binds to is not known. Per-base quality was not reported, and no clone a single base away is much larger than it. The sample belongs to a study of cytomegalovirus exposure and HLA in healthy donors (dated by TCRdb to about 2017). Study-wide context: According to an earlier analysis of around 600 of the donors, 200 million or so T cells yielded over 100 million unique TCR beta sequences and roughly 280 Gb of sequence data. An early release covering over 500 HLA-typed donors comprised 300 to 350 gigabases of sequencing data and 85 million to 100 million unique TCR sequences. Among the 398 genotyped donors, around 81% belonged to the genetic ancestry cluster associated with self-reported Caucasian donors. The study aimed to test whether cataloging public T cell receptors could reveal signatures of past pathogen exposure. The study profiled the T cell repertoires of 500 to 800 subjects by immunosequencing and related them to cytomegalovirus serostatus. A separate validation cohort of some 130 different subjects was used in addition to the approximately 700-subject first cohort. To predict cytomegalovirus infection status, the study brought together high-throughput TCR immunosequencing, statistical association of individual TCRs with disease status, and machine learning. To study patterns of TCR occurrence, a later analysis re-analyzed previously published TCR beta repertoires from 666 donors and added high-resolution HLA genotyping. Rather than drawing on any new phenotypic data, the later analysis identified candidate immune exposures from TCR beta sequences and the way those sequences occurred across donors. An earlier analysis of around 540 of the donors applied high-throughput TCR beta sequencing to assess whether each TCR beta V gene segment acted as functional or pseudogenic. Alongside the repertoire data, information on donor age, sex, ethnicity and CMV serostatus was compiled. Genome-wide SNP genotypes for about 60% of the 666 donors were used in a later genetic analysis, which treated that subset as a discovery cohort. Every repertoire in the discovery cohort had been generated on one and the same sequencing platform. Both class I and class II loci were covered by HLA typing, at four-digit resolution. The number of typed donors differed by locus: about 620-640 for A, B, C, DRB1 and DQB1; some 500 for DQA1; approximately 600 for DPA1; and some 470 for DPB1. Five DR-DQ haplotypes were handled as single units for association and clustering because linkage in the cohort was strong. Across 398 genotyped donors of the cohort, an average of roughly 230,000 unique TCR beta nucleotide sequences per donor were sequenced, and approximately 17% of those sequences were non-productive. What the authors observed across the whole study: Correlated functional status among segregating V segments might be attributable to linkage disequilibrium, but an unknown experimental factor could not be ruled out. The study listed 150 to 200 TCR beta chains as associated with cytomegalovirus. Compared with equally common non-associated chains, HLA-associated TCR beta chains in a later analysis were more clonally expanded and had lower generation probabilities. Most TCR sequences were seen in very few donors, while some public TCRs were found in many individuals. Sequencing depth was assumed to be roughly uniform across donors in the presence/absence analyses, though that assumption may not hold. A later analysis found that TCR association rates varied across HLA loci, with DRB1 alleles showing the most associated TCRs and HLA-C alleles the fewest. A few of the identified cytomegalovirus-associated TCR beta chains were confirmed in vitro to be specific for cytomegalovirus antigens. Immune exposure information for the cohort was limited to CMV serostatus. The earlier analysis of about 600 of the donors excluded over 15 rarely observed V segments, including chromosome 9 orphons, because counts were too low. The classifier was reported to diagnose cytomegalovirus status with high specificity and sensitivity in both the original and validation cohorts. A group of highly shared sequence variants was considered likely to be a technical artifact of the sequencing pipeline. At a false discovery rate of 0.05, a later analysis linked around 15,000 TCR beta sequences to specific HLA alleles. When HLA alleles, especially DR and DQ, strongly co-occurred, TCR associations were difficult to assign to individual alleles. According to a later analysis, most CMV-associated TCR beta chains appeared to be HLA-restricted, and the HLA associations seemed to be driven largely by CMV exposure. A further reported finding was that TCR beta sequences accurately predicted the HLA-A and HLA-B alleles for most subjects in the first cohort. In an earlier analysis of about 550 of the donors, most TCR beta V segments were observed in productive rearrangements about 87% or about 30% of the time, broadly matching IMGT annotations. A later analysis reported that several top co-occurrence clusters appeared linked to parvovirus B19, influenza, CMV and Epstein-Barr virus. Because some donors lacked HLA typing at each locus, the association tests relied only on the typed subset. It was suggested by the authors that the approach could potentially be generalized to other disease states and immunological phenotypes. Some IMGT-functional V segments, including TRBV6-2 and TRBV6-3, could not be told apart with the 87-base-pair reads, so those segments were excluded. This cohort had only TCR beta chains sequenced, and the lack of alpha or paired-chain data limited which features could be detected. In a later genetic analysis, a missense DCLRE1C variant was associated with V-gene and J-gene trimming of TCR beta chains, and the association was replicated in an independent cohort. In a later genetic analysis, fewer N-insertions in productive TCRs were reported among donors in an Asian-associated ancestry cluster than the roughly 640-donor mean.

The receptor library was made with the immunoSEQ multiplex PCR assay. The multiplex PCR relied on a mix of 60 forward primers for TCR Vbeta segments and 13 reverse primers for TCR Jbeta segments. The CDR3 region of rearranged TCR beta genes was amplified from genomic DNA by a multiplex PCR assay. The Illumina HiSeq System was used to sequence the amplified TCR beta libraries as 87-base-pair reads. Regarding the original processing steps: In a later analysis, roughly 80 million unique TCR beta chains were counted across the 650 to 750 repertoires, and around 11 million of these chains were shared by at least two donors. To remove PCR and sequencing errors, raw reads were error-corrected and collapsed into unique sequences using a nearest-neighbor algorithm that merged closely related sequences. Alignment of CDR3 sequences to IMGT reference sequences was used to assign V, D and J gene segments. Each retained sequence needed at least a six-nucleotide match to both a V gene segment and a J gene segment. A rearrangement was called productive if the CDR3 had no stop codons and remained in frame with V and J, and every other rearrangement was called non-productive. Following IMGT convention, CDR3 was defined as the stretch from the second conserved V-encoded cysteine up to the conserved J-encoded phenylalanine. In an earlier analysis of around 640 of the donors, sequences lacking an unambiguous match to a single V gene segment were excluded. An earlier analysis of a few hundred of the donors called V segments functional above 56.7% productive rearrangements and segregating when the between-donor standard deviation exceeded 5%. A statistical classification framework was developed to diagnose cytomegalovirus status using the catalog of TCR beta chain sequences. A later analysis assigned V and J genes by comparing TCR nucleotide sequences with IMGT/GENE-DB human TR gene sequences. A later analysis assigned CDR3 sequences and most-parsimonious VDJ recombination scenarios with the TCRdist pipeline. In a later analysis, each TCR beta chain was defined by its CDR3 amino acid sequence together with its V-gene family, and reads lacking a unique V-gene family were excluded. In a later analysis, 450 to 600 highly shared, low-generation-probability nucleotide sequences were removed to address suspected cross-contamination and a sequencing artifact. For each public chain, a later analysis derived a clonal expansion index from normalized ranks of inferred template counts within each repertoire. A later analysis computed generation probabilities with a VDJ recombination model fitted to out-of-frame rearrangements, and checked the results against IGoR. Hypergeometric tests were used in a later analysis to score TCR-TCR, TCR-HLA and TCR-CMV co-occurrence, with a repertoire-size bias correction applied to the TCR pairs. To estimate false discovery rates, a later analysis permuted the HLA or CMV assignments 20 times. In a later analysis, co-occurring TCRs were grouped using DBSCAN, and TCRdist sequence similarity was added for clustering within HLA-allele-positive subsets. Co-occurrence clustering excluded repertoires with fewer than 30,000 or more than 120,000 public chains, plus five with anomalous nucleotide sharing. Not all clones reach the TCRdb copy of this immuneACCESS table, which keeps in-frame sequences only. Checked studies attribute under half of the gap to unresolved V genes and leave the rest unexplained. V and J calls and clone size are given by that table; D and trimming were obtained from the DNA. This sample holds over 150,000 clones; about four fifths were observed only once. The ten largest clonotypes hold 0.098% of the sample.

Deletion took 2 bases off V and 6 bases off J, with a span of 13 bases between the germline ends. Inclusive of the bounding cysteine and phenylalanine, the CDR3 is 14 residues long. The DNA shown is the 42-base CDR3, in frame from base 1. Sequences LGHNT (CDR1) and FRNRAP (CDR2) are obtained from the germline V gene. The cohort was made up of several hundred healthy bone marrow donors. At the time of sampling, all cohort members were nominally healthy, though unrecorded immune exposures were likely present. The donor tested CMV seronegative, placing the donor among the 352 seronegative members of the cohort. A peripheral blood sample was collected from each donor, and TCR beta sequencing was performed on peripheral blood mononuclear cells. Genomic DNA extraction from the blood cell samples was performed with the Qiagen DNeasy Blood Extraction Kit.

The sequence was obtained from a boy aged 2 to 10 in good health and CMV-seronegative. Source material: PBMCs. The chain is made from TRBV12-5 and TRBJ1-2, with TRBD1 tentatively as D gene (5 bases match). At the DNA level, the sequence is TGTGCTAGTGGTTTGCCGCCGGGGGGAAATGGCTACACCTTC. Its translation reads: CASGLPPGGNGYTF.